The 19 T cell receptor beta chains below all came from one sample that was sequenced in a study of cytomegalovirus exposure and HLA in healthy donors. PCR amplification relied on 60 Vbeta primers (plus 13 Jbeta primers). Some clones are missing from TCRdb's copy, which holds only in-frame ones; the method was immunoSEQ multiplex PCR. The data show 190,000 or so clones, with 80% seen just once and 0.6% to 0.7% held by the top ten. Sequencing used PBMCs. These receptors were taken from a boy younger than 18 in good health and CMV-seronegative.

In this sample, this clone turned up a few times. This sequence joins TRBV7-3 and TRBJ1-1; D not resolved. The CDR3 sequence is 13 residues long. The V end lost 5 bases, the J end lost 0 bases, and 7 bases lay between the germline ends. Looked up from germline, CDR1 is SGHTA and CDR2 is FQGTGA. The CDR3, as DNA: TGTGCCAGCAGCGCAGAAATGAACACTGAAGCTTTCTTT. As protein: CASSAEMNTEAFF.

This clone has a single count. J is TRBJ1-5 and V is TRBV19; a possible D gene is TRBD1 (6 bases). Per germline, CDR1 LNHDA and CDR2 SQIVND (reference sequence). CDR3 length: 14 amino acids. V shed 5 bases and J shed 8 bases, with 16 bases lying between them. The CDR3 sequence is CASSAGVSVKPQHF. Written as DNA, the CDR3 is TGTGCCAGTAGTGCAGGGGTGAGCGTAAAGCCCCAGCATTTT. The full variable domain, its missing parts supplied by reference TRBV19 and TRBJ1-5, is DGGITQSPKYLFRKEGQNVTLSCEQNLNHDAMYWYRQDPGQGLRLIYYSQIVNDFQKGDIAEGYSVSREKKESFPLTVTSAQKNPTAFYLCASSAGVSVKPQHFGDGTRLSIL.

This chain connects TRBV5-1 to TRBJ1-6; no definite D call. Between the trimmed V and J ends, which lost 0 bases and 10 bases, there was a span of 8 bases. The CDR3 extends over 13 amino acids. Germline V gene sequence: CDR1 SGHRS, CDR2 YFSETQ. The CDR3 spells CASSLGRESPLHF. The CDR3 nucleotides are TGCGCCAGCAGCTTGGGACGGGAGTCACCCCTCCACTTT.

This chain connects TRBV6-1 to TRBJ1-2; 7 nucleotides line up with TRBD1. Looked up from germline, CDR1 is MNHNS and CDR2 is SASEGT. V trimming: 6 bases; J trimming: 2 bases; junction bases outside the gene matches: 3. This CDR3 is built from 13 residues. The CDR3 loop is CASSLQGNYGYTF. CDR3 bases: TGTGCCAGCAGCCTACAGGGGAACTATGGCTACACCTTC.

The rearrangement joins TRBV6-1 to TRBJ1-6; D is undetermined. The CDR3 is 14 residues long. V gave up 7 bases and J gave up 5 bases, with 12 bases separating them. CDR1 MNHNS and CDR2 SASEGT come from the germline V gene. The CDR3 spells CASIMRFDNSPLHF. The CDR3 region has the DNA TGTGCCAGCATCATGAGGTTTGATAATTCACCCCTCCACTTT.

CDR3: CASKASGGHEQFF. The DNA of the CDR3 is TGTGCCAGCAAGGCCTCTGGGGGCCATGAGCAGTTCTTC. The chain is built from TRBV19 and TRBJ2-1; a weak D match, TRBD1 (6 bases). Trimming left V 9 bases short and J 8 bases short, with 17 bases between. Germline CDR1 and CDR2: LNHDA and SQIVND (reference sequence). This CDR3 spans 13 amino acids.

This chain uses TRBV6-1 with TRBJ1-1, with TRBD1 identical over 7 bases. V shed 7 bases and J 6 bases; nucleotides not matched to a gene: 8. Germline lookup yields CDR1 MNHNS and CDR2 SASEGT. The length of the CDR3 is 13 residues. This chain's CDR3 is CASTRDRGSEAFF. The CDR3 bases are TGTGCCAGCACCCGGGACAGAGGATCTGAAGCTTTCTTT.

This clone was observed a few times. The rearrangement uses TRBV4-3 and TRBJ1-2; D gene uncertain. The CDR3 is 15 residues long. The V end lost 2 bases, the J end lost 2 bases, and 12 bases lay between the germline ends. CDR1 is LGHNA, CDR2 YSLEER, per germline. CDR3: CASSQSRQTNYGYTF. The CDR3 DNA follows: TGCGCCAGCAGCCAATCCAGGCAGACCAACTATGGCTACACCTTC.

The chain uses TRBV18 and TRBJ1-2, with D maybe TRBD1 (5 bases). This CDR3 has 13 amino acids. The germline gives CDR1 KGHSH, CDR2 LQKENI. V lost 0 bases and J lost 5, with 7 bases in between. CDR3 sequence reads: CASSPPGGYGYTF. The DNA of the CDR3 is TGTGCCAGCTCACCACCGGGGGGGTATGGCTACACCTTC.

The genes are TRBV27 and TRBJ2-1, with D perhaps TRBD1 (5 bases). Trimming pared 1 base from V and 6 bases from J, leaving 22 bases between. Germline values: CDR1 MNHEY, CDR2 SMNVEV (reference sequence). The CDR3 has 18 residues. The CDR3: CASSLFKGFREHFNEQFF. CDR3 sequence (DNA): TGTGCCAGCAGTTTATTCAAGGGGTTTAGGGAACATTTCAATGAGCAGTTCTTC.

This sequence joins TRBV30 and TRBJ2-7; the D is unclear. The CDR3 is made up of 12 amino acids. V was shortened by 1 base and J by 5 bases, with 9 bases between the two germline ends. Germline CDR1 GTSNPN, CDR2 SVGIG (reference sequence). The CDR3 region is CAWSDRSHEQYF. The DNA of the CDR3 is TGTGCCTGGAGTGATCGGTCGCACGAGCAGTACTTC.

This clone turned up a few times. The V gene is TRBV5-1, the J gene TRBJ2-5; possible D gene TRBD1, 6 bases. Gene TRBJ2-7 matches the end of the DNA better, so the J call may be wrong. The length of the CDR3 is 16 residues. From germline, CDR1 is SGHRS and CDR2 YFSETQ. The DNA for the CDR3 is TGCGCCAGCAGCTTGGACCCCGCAGGGGCCTCCTACGAGCAGTACTTC. As protein: CASSLDPAGASYEQYF.

The chain joins TRBV6-1 to TRBJ2-3; 9 bases match TRBD1. The junction had 5 bases not matched to a gene; V was cut back by 2 bases and J by 5 bases. The CDR3 covers 15 residues. CDR1 MNHNS and CDR2 SASEGT come from the germline V gene. CDR3 in DNA: TGTGCCAGCAGTGAACGGGACAGGGTAATAGATACGCAGTATTTT. Translated, it gives CASSERDRVIDTQYF.

The rearrangement links TRBV11-3 to TRBJ2-2; TRBD2 agrees at 7 bases. The CDR3 runs to 15 residues. Germline V CDR1 and CDR2: SGHNT, YENEEA. V gave up 1 base and J gave up 6 bases; unmatched junction bases: 5. Here the CDR3 reads CASSLVGGRPGELFF. As DNA, the CDR3 is TGTGCCAGCAGCTTAGTCGGCGGGAGACCCGGGGAGCTGTTTTTT.

This chain uses TRBV7-3 with TRBJ2-3, with TRBD2 matching over 14 bases. Per germline, CDR1 SGHTA and CDR2 FQGTGA. The CDR3 has 18 residues. The ends lost 5 bases at V and 4 bases at J; junction bases unmatched: 11. The CDR3 sequence: CASSPTGTSGSGPDTQYF. CDR3 in DNA: TGTGCCAGCAGCCCAACCGGGACTAGCGGGAGCGGCCCAGATACGCAGTATTTT. Full variable domain (missing parts from reference TRBV7-3 and TRBJ2-3): GAGVSQTPSNKVTEKGKYVELRCDPISGHTALYWYRQSLGQGPEFLIYFQGTGAADDSGLPNDRFFAVRPEGSVSTLKIQRTERGDSAVYLCASSPTGTSGSGPDTQYFGPGTRLTVL.

The chain recombines TRBV7-2 with TRBJ2-3, with 8 bases lining up with TRBD2. There are 13 residues in the CDR3. Germline V CDR1 and CDR2: SGHTA, FQGNSA. Trimming cost V 3 bases and J 6 bases; bases outside gene matches: 2. Written as DNA, the CDR3 is TGTGCCAGCAGCTTGATAGCGGGGGATACGCAGTATTTT. This encodes CASSLIAGDTQYF.

V gene TRBV7-2 combines with J gene TRBJ2-1; no clear D gene. Germline-derived CDR1 and CDR2 are SGHTA and FQGNSA. The CDR3 covers 14 residues. Trimming removed 4 bases at V and 4 bases at J, with 11 bases between. The CDR3 is CASSSPGTYNEQFF. CDR3 nucleotides: TGTGCCAGCAGCTCTCCAGGTACTTACAATGAGCAGTTCTTC.

The gene calls are TRBV5-1 and TRBJ2-1; 10 bases agree with TRBD2. Trimming cost V 0 bases and J 3 bases; bases outside gene matches: 6. The CDR3 extends over 17 amino acids. Germline values: CDR1 SGHRS, CDR2 YFSETQ. The CDR3 bases are TGCGCCAGCAGCTTGGACGTAGCGGGAGGTCTCTACAATGAGCAGTTCTTC. Protein: CASSLDVAGGLYNEQFF.

The V and J genes are TRBV5-1 and TRBJ1-2; perhaps TRBD1 as D (5 bases). The germline V and J ends were trimmed by 0 bases and 3 bases, with 12 bases remaining between them. The CDR3 is made up of 15 amino acids. The germline V gene encodes CDR1 SGHRS and CDR2 YFSETQ. Written as DNA, the CDR3 is TGCGCCAGCAGCTTGGCCCCGGGAGGGGACTATGGCTACACCTTC. It encodes CASSLAPGGDYGYTF. Together with reference TRBV5-1 and TRBJ1-2, the CDR3 gives the full variable domain: KAGVTQTPRYLIKTRGQQVTLSCSPISGHRSVSWYQQTPGQGLQFLFEYFSETQRNKGNFPGRFSGRQFSNSRSEMNVSTLELGDSALYLCASSLAPGGDYGYTFGSGTRLTVV.